This T cell receptor beta chain comes out of a study of blood T cell repertoires in COVID-19. This CDR3 contains 12 residues. Trimming left V 6 bases short and J 2 bases short, with 7 bases between. Germline lookup yields CDR1 SNHLY and CDR2 FYNNEI. This clone was seen only once. Repertoires were generated with immunoSEQ multiplex PCR, while TCRdb's copy carries only in-frame clones and drops some. The sample includes over 85,000 clones, about three quarters seen only once; the top ten take roughly 17%. The TCR comes from a woman of 80 years or more with active or convalescent COVID-19. The sample was peripheral blood. The J gene is TRBJ2-5, the V gene TRBV2; weak D call: TRBD2 (5 bases). In DNA form, the CDR3 reads TGTGCCAGCAGACCGGGACAAGAGACCCAGTACTTC. Encoded protein: CASRPGQETQYF.